The next 28 T cell receptor beta chains were all read from a single sample in a study of Ad26.COV2.S vaccination and SARS-CoV-2 variants (dated by TCRdb to the early 2020s). In the paper's terms, the treatment or condition label means: over 15 received Ad26.COV2.S at low or high dose, single or two shots; about five received placebo; per-sample allocation not given. Repertoires of vaccine and placebo recipients were sequenced from samples taken on day 63 after the first injection. The library was obtained by the immunoSEQ multiplex PCR assay. TCRdb stores this immuneACCESS table with in-frame sequences only. Part of the clones is absent; in the studies checked, under half of the shortfall reflects unresolved V genes, and no reason is known for the rest. The sample table holds about 440,000 clones, of which around 91% were seen once. In total, the top ten clones hold roughly 4.3% of the sample. The sequenced sample was peripheral blood, obtained in a trial of Ad26.COV2.S vaccine versus placebo. The source of these receptors is a person between 18 and 60 years old who received the Ad26.COV2.S COVID-19 vaccine or a placebo.

The chain recombines TRBV7-2 with TRBJ2-1; D may be TRBD2 (6 bases). The germline gives CDR1 SGHTA, CDR2 FQGNSA. This CDR3 has 14 residues. The V end was cut by 4 bases, the J end by 10 bases, with 17 bases between. The CDR3 region is CASSSSRGRNEQFF. In DNA, the CDR3 is TGTGCCAGCAGCTCCAGCCGGGGGAGGAACGAGCAGTTCTTC.

This chain joins TRBV5-1 and TRBJ1-1; 7 nucleotides match TRBD1. Losses at the gene ends were 6 bases for V and 3 bases for J; bases not matched to a gene: 5. The CDR3 has 13 residues. Germline V gene data show CDR1 as SGHRS and CDR2 as YFSETQ. CDR3 region: CASNPGQHTEAFF. CDR3 in DNA: TGCGCCAGCAACCCGGGACAGCACACTGAAGCTTTCTTT.

This chain links TRBV7-3 with TRBJ2-3; 13 nucleotides align to TRBD2. CDR3 length equals 16 residues. Germline V gene sequence: CDR1 SGHTA, CDR2 FQGTGA. The V and J ends lost 5 bases and 5 bases, in that order; junction bases with no gene match: 7. The CDR3 DNA follows: TGTGCCAGCAGCCCCACTAGCGGGAGGGCCTTAGATACGCAGTATTTT. Amino acid sequence: CASSPTSGRALDTQYF. Variable domain in full (rest from reference TRBV7-3 and TRBJ2-3): GAGVSQTPSNKVTEKGKYVELRCDPISGHTALYWYRQSLGQGPEFLIYFQGTGAADDSGLPNDRFFAVRPEGSVSTLKIQRTERGDSAVYLCASSPTSGRALDTQYFGPGTRLTVL.

The chain employs TRBV5-6 and TRBJ2-5, with 14 bases identical to TRBD2. The CDR3 sequence is 16 residues long. The V and J ends lost 4 bases and 5 bases, in that order; junction bases with no gene match: 7. Germline values: CDR1 SGHDT, CDR2 YYEEEE. The CDR3 reads CASSPGLAGVLETQYF. The CDR3 nucleotides are TGTGCCAGCAGCCCGGGACTAGCGGGAGTGTTGGAGACCCAGTACTTC.

The CDR3 nucleotides are TGTGCTAGTGGTTCAACCCAGGGGAGGGACACTGAAGCTTTCTTT. Its protein is CASGSTQGRDTEAFF. This sequence joins TRBV12-5 and TRBJ1-1; tentatively, D is TRBD1 (6 bases). There are 15 residues in the CDR3. V lost 4 bases to trimming and J lost 3 bases, with 15 bases between them. Germline CDR1 LGHNT, CDR2 FRNRAP.

This clone was recorded only once. This chain links TRBV27 with TRBJ1-5; D ambiguous. Trimming left V 5 bases short and J 6 bases short, with 14 bases between. This CDR3 spans 14 amino acids. Germline CDR1 MNHEY, CDR2 SMNVEV (reference sequence). DNA of the CDR3: TGTGCCAGCAGTCCTAATGGGTGGCGTCAGCCCCAGCATTTT. Translation: CASSPNGWRQPQHF.

The rearrangement uses TRBV7-3 and TRBJ2-3; 7 bases match TRBD2. The ends lost 5 bases at V and 4 bases at J; junction bases unmatched: 9. Germline CDR1 and CDR2: SGHTA and FQGTGA. The CDR3 totals 15 residues. The CDR3 protein is CASSVGGGVADTQYF. Written as DNA, the CDR3 is TGTGCCAGCAGCGTCGGCGGGGGTGTGGCAGATACGCAGTATTTT. Full variable domain (outside the CDR3, taken from reference TRBV7-3 and TRBJ2-3): GAGVSQTPSNKVTEKGKYVELRCDPISGHTALYWYRQSLGQGPEFLIYFQGTGAADDSGLPNDRFFAVRPEGSVSTLKIQRTERGDSAVYLCASSVGGGVADTQYFGPGTRLTVL.

The chain is built from TRBV4-2 and TRBJ2-2; perhaps TRBD2 as D (6 bases). Trimming pared 1 base from V and 3 bases from J, leaving 21 bases between. Germline-derived CDR1 and CDR2 are LGHNA and YNFKEQ. The CDR3 covers 19 residues. CDR3 region: CASSQGQAGTETYTGELFF. DNA for the CDR3: TGTGCCAGCAGCCAAGGCCAAGCCGGGACTGAGACGTACACCGGGGAGCTGTTTTTT.

V usage is TRBV18 and J usage is TRBJ2-7; tentative D call: TRBD2 (5 bases). There are 14 residues in the CDR3. With 1 base removed from V and 2 bases from J, the gap between germline ends came to 9 bases. The germline V gene encodes CDR1 KGHSH and CDR2 LQKENI. The CDR3 DNA is TGTGCCAGCTCACCACTTGACGGGGCCTACGAGCAGTACTTC. Protein: CASSPLDGAYEQYF.

The J gene is TRBJ2-2, the V gene TRBV7-9; D perhaps matches TRBD2 (6 bases). Germline V lookup: CDR1 SEHNR, CDR2 FQNEAQ (reference sequence). The CDR3 has 18 residues. Trimming stripped 4 bases from V and 5 bases from J, with 23 bases between. This chain's CDR3 is CASSSSNPAGYRTGELFF. The CDR3 coding sequence is TGTGCCAGCAGCTCCTCGAACCCGGCGGGGTATAGGACCGGGGAGCTGTTTTTT.

This chain links TRBV12-3 or TRBV12-4 with TRBJ2-1; D gene uncertain. The V gene lost 5 bases and the J gene lost 9 bases, with 8 bases spanning the gap. CDR3 size: 11 residues. Here the CDR3 DNA reads TGTGCCAGCAGTCCGGGCTCTGAGCAGTTCTTC. This translates into CASSPGSEQFF.

The CDR3 sequence: CASRDTGTSGSYEQFF. CDR3 nucleotides: TGTGCCAGCAGAGATACCGGGACTAGCGGGAGCTATGAGCAGTTCTTC. This chain connects TRBV27 to TRBJ2-1; TRBD2 matches 14 bases. This CDR3 has 16 residues. Germline V gene data show CDR1 as MNHEY and CDR2 as SMNVEV (reference sequence). J gave up 8 bases and V 6 bases, and 9 bases lay outside the gene matches.

This rearrangement joins TRBV6-7 to TRBJ2-7; a possible D gene is TRBD1 (7 bases). TRBV6-7 is an ORF, with its function uncertain. Trimming stripped 4 bases from V and 0 bases from J, with 10 bases between. CDR3 length: 14 amino acids. CDR3 coding DNA: TGTGCCAGCAGTTGCGGGGACAGCTCCTACGAGCAGTACTTC. Translated, it gives CASSCGDSSYEQYF.

V and J are TRBV27 and TRBJ1-3; 8 bases line up with TRBD1. Germline loops: CDR1 MNHEY, CDR2 SMNVEV (reference sequence). The V gene end was trimmed by 3 bases and the J gene end by 3 bases; junction bases not matched to a gene: 10. This CDR3 is built from 17 residues. CDR3 DNA: TGTGCCAGCAGTTTGTGGTCAGGGGGCGGCCTTGGAAACACCATATATTTT. Residues: CASSLWSGGGLGNTIYF.

The chain links TRBV5-8 to TRBJ1-6; TRBD1 matches at 7 bases. J was trimmed by 6 bases and V by 0 bases; bases with no gene match: 3. CDR3 size: 15 residues. CDR1 is SGHTS and CDR2 is YDEGEE in the germline V gene. The CDR3 DNA is TGTGCCAGCAGCTTGGTACCAGGGGGTAATTCACCCCTCCACTTT. The encoded protein is CASSLVPGGNSPLHF.

The V and J genes are TRBV7-2 and TRBJ2-7; TRBD1 agrees at 11 bases. The length of the CDR3 is 14 residues. V gave up 5 bases and J gave up 5 bases; unmatched junction bases: 5. CDR1 is SGHTA and CDR2 is FQGNSA in the germline V gene. CDR3 region: CASSRTGGVHEQYF. The CDR3, as DNA: TGTGCCAGCAGCCGGACAGGGGGCGTCCACGAGCAGTACTTC.

J is TRBJ2-1 and V is TRBV28; 11 positions agree with TRBD2. Trimming removed 7 bases from V and 10 bases from J; junction bases left unmatched: 12. CDR1 and CDR2 from the germline V gene are MDHEN and SYDVKM. CDR3 size: 15 residues. CDR3 in amino acids: CASTPTSGTAREQFF. In nucleotides, the CDR3 is TGTGCCAGCACCCCGACTAGCGGGACTGCTCGAGAGCAGTTCTTC.

J is TRBJ2-7 and V is TRBV7-9, with 8 bases fitting TRBD2. CDR3 length equals 17 residues. V trimming: 4 bases; J trimming: 4 bases; junction bases outside the gene matches: 15. Germline CDR1 is SEHNR and CDR2 is FQNEAQ (reference sequence). The CDR3 DNA reads TGTGCCAGCAGCTCGTCGGGAGGGCCTAAGAACGGGTACGAGCAGTACTTC. This codes for CASSSSGGPKNGYEQYF.

The V call is TRBV10-1, the J call TRBJ2-1, with TRBD1 matching 9 bases. Trimming took 8 bases from V and 8 from J; bases not matched to a gene: 10. The CDR3 contains 14 residues. CDR1 and CDR2 (germline): WNHNN, SYGVQD (reference sequence). The CDR3 DNA reads TGCGCCAGCCGGGCCAACAGGGGGCCCCATGAGCAGTTCTTC. Protein product: CASRANRGPHEQFF.

The rearrangement uses TRBV6-5 and TRBJ2-3; D remains unclear. The V end lost 6 bases, the J end lost 2 bases, and 15 bases lay between the germline ends. Germline V lookup: CDR1 MNHEY, CDR2 SVGAGI. This CDR3 is 15 amino acids long. The CDR3 coding sequence is TGTGCCAGCAGCGCTCCCGTGGGGATCACAGATACGCAGTATTTT. Translation gives CASSAPVGITDTQYF.

The rearrangement links TRBV20-1 to TRBJ1-2, with TRBD1 as a possible D gene (5 bases). Germline CDR1 reads DFQATT; CDR2 reads SNEGSKA (reference sequence). This CDR3 is built from 11 residues. V was pared by 1 base and J by 7 bases, with 7 bases between. In DNA, the CDR3 is TGCAGTGCTAGAGCCGGGGGTGGCTACACCTTC. It is translated as CSARAGGGYTF.

The V call is TRBV7-9, the J call TRBJ2-5; no clear D gene. V was cut by 5 bases and J by 4 bases, with 8 bases left in between. The CDR3 runs 12 residues. CDR1 SEHNR and CDR2 FQNEAQ come from the germline V gene (reference sequence). The DNA of the CDR3 is TGTGCCAGCAGCCATAACCCAGAGACCCAGTACTTC. Translation: CASSHNPETQYF.

This chain links TRBV11-2 with TRBJ2-7; perhaps TRBD2 as D (6 bases). CDR3 length: 17 amino acids. Germline CDR1 SGHAT, CDR2 FQNNGV. V dropped 1 base and J dropped 0 bases, with 16 bases sitting between them. Here the CDR3 reads CASSLAYGGEPSYEQYF. Written as DNA, the CDR3 is TGTGCCAGCAGCTTAGCATATGGCGGGGAACCCTCCTACGAGCAGTACTTC.

The chain is built from TRBV5-8 and TRBJ2-1; D might be TRBD2 (6 bases). The germline CDR1 and CDR2 sequences are SGHTS and YDEGEE. This CDR3 comprises 19 residues. V lost 2 bases, J lost 7 bases, and 28 bases lay in between. CDR3 amino acids: CASSLFGAEGPTFSNEQFF. Written as DNA, the CDR3 is TGTGCCAGCAGCTTATTTGGAGCGGAGGGACCCACGTTTTCAAATGAGCAGTTCTTC.

The chain uses TRBV14 and TRBJ2-1; 13 positions agree with TRBD2. The V gene end was trimmed by 4 bases and the J gene end by 7 bases; junction bases not matched to a gene: 4. Germline CDR1 reads SGHDN; CDR2 reads FVKESK. The CDR3 consists of 15 residues. CDR3 nucleotide sequence: TGTGCCAGCAGCCCCCTGACTAGCGGGAGGAATGAGCAGTTCTTC. It is translated as CASSPLTSGRNEQFF.

J is TRBJ1-1 and V is TRBV19; possible D gene TRBD1, 5 bases. CDR3 length: 15 residues. Trimming left V 4 bases short and J 4 bases short, with 16 bases between. In germline, CDR1 is LNHDA, CDR2 SQIVND (reference sequence). The CDR3 DNA reads as TGTGCCAGTAGTACCGAAGCAGGGTTGGGCACTGAAGCTTTCTTT. It specifies CASSTEAGLGTEAFF.

The genes are TRBV6-2 or TRBV6-3 and TRBJ2-3, with 8 positions matching TRBD2. Losses at the gene ends were 0 bases for V and 2 bases for J; bases not matched to a gene: 4. Looked up from germline, CDR1 is MNHEY and CDR2 is SVGEGT. The length of the CDR3 is 16 residues. The CDR3 sequence is CASSYSIAGTTDTQYF. The DNA of the CDR3 is TGTGCCAGCAGTTACTCGATAGCGGGGACCACAGATACGCAGTATTTT.

The rearrangement links TRBV7-3 to TRBJ2-3; no firm D call. This CDR3 is built from 15 residues. The V and J ends lost 1 base and 0 bases respectively, with 8 bases between them. Germline V gene lookup returns CDR1 SGHTA and CDR2 FQGTGA. CDR3 nucleotide sequence: TGTGCCAGCAGCTTAATAGCTGGTAGCACAGATACGCAGTATTTT. Translation gives CASSLIAGSTDTQYF.